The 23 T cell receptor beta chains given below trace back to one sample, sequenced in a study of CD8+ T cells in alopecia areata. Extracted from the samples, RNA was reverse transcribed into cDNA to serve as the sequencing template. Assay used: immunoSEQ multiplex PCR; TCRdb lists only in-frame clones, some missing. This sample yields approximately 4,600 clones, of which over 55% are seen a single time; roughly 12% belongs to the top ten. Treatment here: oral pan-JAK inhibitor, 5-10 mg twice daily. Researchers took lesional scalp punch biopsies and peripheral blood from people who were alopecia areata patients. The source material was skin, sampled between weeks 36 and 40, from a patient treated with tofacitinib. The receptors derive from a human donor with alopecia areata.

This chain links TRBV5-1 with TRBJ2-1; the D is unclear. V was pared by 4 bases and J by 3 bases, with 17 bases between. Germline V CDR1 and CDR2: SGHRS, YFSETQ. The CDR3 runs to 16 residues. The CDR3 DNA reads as TGCGCCAGCAGCCCAAAACCGGGTGGGGACTACAATGAGCAGTTCTTC. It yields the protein CASSPKPGGDYNEQFF.

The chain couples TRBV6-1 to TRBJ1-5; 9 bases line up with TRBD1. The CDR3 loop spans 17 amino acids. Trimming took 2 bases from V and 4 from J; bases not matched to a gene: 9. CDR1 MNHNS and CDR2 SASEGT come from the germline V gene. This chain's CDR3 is CASSELKGTGSNQPQHF. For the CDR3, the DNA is TGTGCCAGCAGTGAATTAAAGGGGACAGGGTCTAATCAGCCCCAGCATTTT.

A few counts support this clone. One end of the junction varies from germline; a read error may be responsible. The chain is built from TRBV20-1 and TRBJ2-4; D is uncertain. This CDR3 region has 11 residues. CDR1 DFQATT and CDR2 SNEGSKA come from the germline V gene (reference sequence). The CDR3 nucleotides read TGCAGTGCTACCTCCAGGCCCACCTCCTCCTTC. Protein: CSATSRPTSSF.

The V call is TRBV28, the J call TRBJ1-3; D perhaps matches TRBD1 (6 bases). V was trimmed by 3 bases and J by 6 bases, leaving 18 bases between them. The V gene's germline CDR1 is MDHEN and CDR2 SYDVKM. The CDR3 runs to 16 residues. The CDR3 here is CASSFNFGGYENTIYF. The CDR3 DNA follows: TGTGCCAGCAGTTTTAATTTCGGGGGCTATGAAAACACCATATATTTT.

In nucleotides, the CDR3 is TGTGCCAGCATTCGTACCTTGACAGGGCCCTATGGCTACACCTTC. Its translation is CASIRTLTGPYGYTF. The chain joins TRBV2 to TRBJ1-2; 7 positions match TRBD1. Germline V lookup: CDR1 SNHLY, CDR2 FYNNEI. The CDR3 spans 15 residues. V trimming: 7 bases; J trimming: 4 bases; junction bases outside the gene matches: 12.

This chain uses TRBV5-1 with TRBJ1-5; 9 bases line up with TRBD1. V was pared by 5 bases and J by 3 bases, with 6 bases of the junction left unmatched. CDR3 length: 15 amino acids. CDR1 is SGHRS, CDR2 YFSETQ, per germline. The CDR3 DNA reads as TGCGCCAGCAGACTAGGGGACAGGGCCAATCAGCCCCAGCATTTT. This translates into CASRLGDRANQPQHF.

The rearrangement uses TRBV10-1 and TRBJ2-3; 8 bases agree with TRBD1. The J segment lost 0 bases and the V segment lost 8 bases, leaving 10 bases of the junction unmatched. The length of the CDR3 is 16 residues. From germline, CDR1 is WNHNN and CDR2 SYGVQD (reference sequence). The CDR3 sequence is CASGGTGSLSTDTQYF. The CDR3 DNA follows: TGCGCCAGCGGGGGGACAGGCTCCCTTAGCACAGATACGCAGTATTTT.

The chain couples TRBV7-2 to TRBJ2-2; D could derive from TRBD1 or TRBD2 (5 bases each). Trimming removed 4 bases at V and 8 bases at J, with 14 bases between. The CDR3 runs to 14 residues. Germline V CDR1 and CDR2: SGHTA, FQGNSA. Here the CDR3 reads CASSSGTPFGELFF. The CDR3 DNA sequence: TGTGCCAGCAGCTCCGGGACCCCTTTTGGGGAGCTGTTTTTT.

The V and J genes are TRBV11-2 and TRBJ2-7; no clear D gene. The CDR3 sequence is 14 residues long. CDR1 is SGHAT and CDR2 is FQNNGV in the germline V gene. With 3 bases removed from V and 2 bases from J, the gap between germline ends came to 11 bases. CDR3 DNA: TGTGCCAGCAGCTTCACATTAGAGCCCTACGAGCAGTACTTC. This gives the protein CASSFTLEPYEQYF.

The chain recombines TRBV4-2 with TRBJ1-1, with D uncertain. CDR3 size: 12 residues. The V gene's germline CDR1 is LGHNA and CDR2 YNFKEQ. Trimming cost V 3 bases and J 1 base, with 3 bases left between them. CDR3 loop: CASSQGNTEAFF. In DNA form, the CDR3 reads TGTGCCAGCAGCCAGGGGAACACTGAAGCTTTCTTT.

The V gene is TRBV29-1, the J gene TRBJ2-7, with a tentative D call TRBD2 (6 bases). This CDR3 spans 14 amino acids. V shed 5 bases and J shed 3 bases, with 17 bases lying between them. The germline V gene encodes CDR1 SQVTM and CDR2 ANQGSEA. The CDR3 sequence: CSVHGSGVRYEQYF. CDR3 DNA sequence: TGCAGCGTTCATGGATCGGGAGTACGCTACGAGCAGTACTTC.

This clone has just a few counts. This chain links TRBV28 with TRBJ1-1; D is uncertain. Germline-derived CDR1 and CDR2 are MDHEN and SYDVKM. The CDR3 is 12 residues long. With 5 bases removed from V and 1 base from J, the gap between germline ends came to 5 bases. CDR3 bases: TGTGCCAGCAGTGAGGGGAACACTGAAGCTTTCTTT. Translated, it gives CASSEGNTEAFF.

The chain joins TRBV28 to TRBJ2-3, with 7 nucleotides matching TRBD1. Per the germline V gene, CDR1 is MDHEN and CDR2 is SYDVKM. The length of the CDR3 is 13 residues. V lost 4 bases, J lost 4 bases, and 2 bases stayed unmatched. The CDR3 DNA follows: TGTGCCAGCAGTTACACAGGGGCAGATACGCAGTATTTT. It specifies CASSYTGADTQYF.

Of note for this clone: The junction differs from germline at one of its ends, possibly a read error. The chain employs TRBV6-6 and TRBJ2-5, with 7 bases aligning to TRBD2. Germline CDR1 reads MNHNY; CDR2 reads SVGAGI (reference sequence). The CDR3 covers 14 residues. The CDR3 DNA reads TGTGCCAGCAGTTCGAGCGGGGTCCAAGAGATCCAGTACTTC. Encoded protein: CASSSSGVQEIQYF.

The CDR3 spells CSAYGLGNTEAFF. The CDR3 DNA reads as TGCAGCGCCTACGGGTTGGGGAACACTGAAGCTTTCTTT. The J gene is TRBJ1-1, the V gene TRBV29-1; D unresolved. V was shortened by 7 bases and J by 1 base, with 13 bases between the two germline ends. There are 13 residues in the CDR3. CDR1 and CDR2 from the germline V gene are SQVTM and ANQGSEA.

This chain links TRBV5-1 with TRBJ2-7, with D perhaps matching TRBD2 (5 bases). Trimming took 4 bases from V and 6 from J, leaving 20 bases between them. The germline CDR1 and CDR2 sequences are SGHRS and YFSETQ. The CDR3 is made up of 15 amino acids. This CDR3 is CASSRSESGILEQYF. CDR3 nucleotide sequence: TGCGCCAGCAGCCGGTCGGAGAGCGGCATACTCGAGCAGTACTTC.

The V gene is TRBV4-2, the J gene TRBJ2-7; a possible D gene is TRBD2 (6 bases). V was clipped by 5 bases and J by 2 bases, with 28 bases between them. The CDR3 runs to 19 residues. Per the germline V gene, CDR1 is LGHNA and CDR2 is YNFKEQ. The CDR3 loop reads CASSLGRSSVSAGTYEQYF. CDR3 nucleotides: TGTGCCAGCAGCTTGGGACGGAGTTCGGTTAGCGCGGGGACCTACGAGCAGTACTTC.

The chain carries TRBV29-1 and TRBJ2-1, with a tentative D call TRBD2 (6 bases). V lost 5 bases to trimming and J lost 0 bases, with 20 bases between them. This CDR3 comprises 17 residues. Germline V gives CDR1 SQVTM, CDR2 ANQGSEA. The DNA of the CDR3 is TGCAGCGTTAGGGCGGCGGGAAGCGGGTTCTCCTACAATGAGCAGTTCTTC. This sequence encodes CSVRAAGSGFSYNEQFF.

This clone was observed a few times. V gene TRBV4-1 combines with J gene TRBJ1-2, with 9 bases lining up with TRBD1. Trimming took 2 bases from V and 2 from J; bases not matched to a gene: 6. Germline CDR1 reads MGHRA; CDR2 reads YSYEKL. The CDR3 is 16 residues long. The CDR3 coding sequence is TGCGCCAGCAGCCAATTAACAGGGGGCGTCAACTATGGCTACACCTTC. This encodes CASSQLTGGVNYGYTF.

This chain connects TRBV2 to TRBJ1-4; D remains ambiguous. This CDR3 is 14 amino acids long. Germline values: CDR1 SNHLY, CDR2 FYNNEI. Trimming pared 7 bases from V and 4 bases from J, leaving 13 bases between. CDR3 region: CASTRVSVNEKLFF. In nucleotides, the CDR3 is TGTGCCAGCACCAGAGTGTCAGTTAATGAAAAACTGTTTTTT.

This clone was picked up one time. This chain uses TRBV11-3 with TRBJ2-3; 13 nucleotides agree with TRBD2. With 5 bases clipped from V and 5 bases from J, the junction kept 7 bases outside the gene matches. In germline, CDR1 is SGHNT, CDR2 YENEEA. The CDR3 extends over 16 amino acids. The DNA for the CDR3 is TGTGCCAGCAGCCTACGGACTAGCGGGAGTGGAGATACGCAGTATTTT. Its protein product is CASSLRTSGSGDTQYF.

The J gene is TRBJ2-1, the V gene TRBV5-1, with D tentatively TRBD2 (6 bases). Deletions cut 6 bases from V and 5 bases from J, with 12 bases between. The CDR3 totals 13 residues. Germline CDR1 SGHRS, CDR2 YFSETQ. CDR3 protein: CASTPLADNEQFF. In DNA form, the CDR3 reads TGCGCCAGCACCCCCTTAGCGGACAATGAGCAGTTCTTC.

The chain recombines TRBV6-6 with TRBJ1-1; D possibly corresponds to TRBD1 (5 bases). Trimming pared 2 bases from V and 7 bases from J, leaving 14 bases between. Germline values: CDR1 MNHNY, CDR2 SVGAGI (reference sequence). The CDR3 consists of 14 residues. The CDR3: CASSYGGDPNEAFF. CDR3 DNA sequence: TGTGCCAGCAGTTACGGAGGGGACCCTAATGAAGCTTTCTTT.